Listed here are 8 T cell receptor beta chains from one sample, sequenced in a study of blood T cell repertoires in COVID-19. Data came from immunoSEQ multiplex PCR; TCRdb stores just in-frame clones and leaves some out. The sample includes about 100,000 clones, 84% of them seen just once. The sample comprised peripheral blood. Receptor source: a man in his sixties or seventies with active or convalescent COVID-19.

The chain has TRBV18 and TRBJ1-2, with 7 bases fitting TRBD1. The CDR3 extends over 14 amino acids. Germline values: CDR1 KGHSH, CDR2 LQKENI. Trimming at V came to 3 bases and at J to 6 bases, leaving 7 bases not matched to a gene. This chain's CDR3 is CASSPIFGTDGYTF. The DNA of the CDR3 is TGTGCCAGCTCACCGATCTTTGGGACAGATGGCTACACCTTC.

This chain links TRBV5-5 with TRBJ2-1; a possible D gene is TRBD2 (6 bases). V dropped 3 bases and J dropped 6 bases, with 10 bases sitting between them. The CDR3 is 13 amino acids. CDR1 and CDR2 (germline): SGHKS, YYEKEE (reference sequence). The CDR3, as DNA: TGTGCCAGCAGCTCATTGGGGGGCAATGAGCAGTTCTTC. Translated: CASSSLGGNEQFF. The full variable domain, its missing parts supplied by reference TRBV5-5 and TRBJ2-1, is DAGVTQSPTHLIKTRGQQVTLRCSPISGHKSVSWYQQVLGQGPQFIFQYYEKEERGRGNFPDRFSARQFPNYSSELNVNALLLGDSALYLCASSSLGGNEQFFGPGTRLTVL.

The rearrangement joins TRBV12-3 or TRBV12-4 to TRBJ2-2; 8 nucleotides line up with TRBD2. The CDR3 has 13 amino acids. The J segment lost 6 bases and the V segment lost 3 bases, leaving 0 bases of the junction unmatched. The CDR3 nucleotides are TGTGCCAGCAGTTTCGGGGGGGCCGGGGAGCTGTTTTTT. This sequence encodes CASSFGGAGELFF.

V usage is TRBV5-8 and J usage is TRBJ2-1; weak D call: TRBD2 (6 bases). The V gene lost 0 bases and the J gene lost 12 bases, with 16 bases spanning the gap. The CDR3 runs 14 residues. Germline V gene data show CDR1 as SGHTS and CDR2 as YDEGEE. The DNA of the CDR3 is TGTGCCAGCAGCTTGGGGGACTGGGCGCTGGGGCAGTTCTTC. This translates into CASSLGDWALGQFF.

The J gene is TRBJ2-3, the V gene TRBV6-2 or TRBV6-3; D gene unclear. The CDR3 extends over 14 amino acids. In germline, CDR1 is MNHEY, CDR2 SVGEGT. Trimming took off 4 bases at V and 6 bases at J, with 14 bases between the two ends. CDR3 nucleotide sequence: TGTGCCAGCAGTTCACGCCTTGAGCCCGATACGCAGTATTTT. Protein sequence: CASSSRLEPDTQYF.

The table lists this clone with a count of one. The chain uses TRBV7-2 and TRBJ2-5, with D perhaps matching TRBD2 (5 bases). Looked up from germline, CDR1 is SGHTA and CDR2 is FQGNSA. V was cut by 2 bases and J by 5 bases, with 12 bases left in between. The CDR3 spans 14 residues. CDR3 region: CASSLRLAVETQYF. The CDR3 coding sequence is TGTGCCAGCAGCTTACGTCTAGCCGTGGAGACCCAGTACTTC. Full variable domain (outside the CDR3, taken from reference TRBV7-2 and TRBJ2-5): GAGVSQSPSNKVTEKGKDVELRCDPISGHTALYWYRQSLGQGLEFLIYFQGNSAPDKSGLPSDRFSAERTGGSVSTLTIQRTQQEDSAVYLCASSLRLAVETQYFGPGTRLLVL.

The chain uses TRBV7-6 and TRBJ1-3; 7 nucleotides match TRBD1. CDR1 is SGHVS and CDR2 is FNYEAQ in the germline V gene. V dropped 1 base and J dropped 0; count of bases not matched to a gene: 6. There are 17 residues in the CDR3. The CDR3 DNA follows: TGTGCCAGCAGCTTAGAGGGGGCGCTCCTCTCTGGAAACACCATATATTTT. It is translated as CASSLEGALLSGNTIYF.

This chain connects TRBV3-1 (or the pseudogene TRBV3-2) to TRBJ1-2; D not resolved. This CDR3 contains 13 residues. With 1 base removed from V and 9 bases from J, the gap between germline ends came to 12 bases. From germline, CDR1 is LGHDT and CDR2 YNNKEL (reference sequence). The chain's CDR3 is CASSQGREASYTF. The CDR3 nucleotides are TGTGCCAGCAGCCAAGGACGGGAGGCGAGCTACACCTTC.